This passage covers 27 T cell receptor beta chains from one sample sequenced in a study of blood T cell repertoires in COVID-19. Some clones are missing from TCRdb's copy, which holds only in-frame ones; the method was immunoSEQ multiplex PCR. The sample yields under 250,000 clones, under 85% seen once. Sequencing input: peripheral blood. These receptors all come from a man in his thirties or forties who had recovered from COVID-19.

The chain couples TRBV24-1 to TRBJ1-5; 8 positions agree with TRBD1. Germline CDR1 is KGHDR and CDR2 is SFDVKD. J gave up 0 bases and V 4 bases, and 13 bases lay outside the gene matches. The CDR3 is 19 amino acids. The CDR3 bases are TGTGCCACCAGTGACTACCCCCGGACAGGGTCTTATAGCAATCAGCCCCAGCATTTT. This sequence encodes CATSDYPRTGSYSNQPQHF.

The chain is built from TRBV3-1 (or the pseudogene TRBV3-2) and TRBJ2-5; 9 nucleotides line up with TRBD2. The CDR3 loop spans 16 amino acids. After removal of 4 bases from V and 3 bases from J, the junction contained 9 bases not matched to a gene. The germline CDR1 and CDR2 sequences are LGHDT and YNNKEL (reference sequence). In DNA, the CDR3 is TGTGCCAGCAGCCCGTTTCCGCGGGGGGGCGAAGAGACCCAGTACTTC. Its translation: CASSPFPRGGEETQYF.

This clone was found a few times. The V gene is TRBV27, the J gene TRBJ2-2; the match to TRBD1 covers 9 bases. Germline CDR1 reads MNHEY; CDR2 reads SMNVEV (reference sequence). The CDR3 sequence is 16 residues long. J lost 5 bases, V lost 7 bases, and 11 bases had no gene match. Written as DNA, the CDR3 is TGTGCCAGCACCCACCGGGACAGGGAGTTTACCGGGGAGCTGTTTTTT. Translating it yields CASTHRDREFTGELFF.

The CDR3 DNA sequence: TGTGCCAGTAGACTTGTCGGTTTAACTGAAGCTTTCTTT. Translating gives CASRLVGLTEAFF. V and J are TRBV19 and TRBJ1-1; D gene unclear. The germline V gene encodes CDR1 LNHDA and CDR2 SQIVND (reference sequence). Trimming cost V 6 bases and J 5 bases, with 13 bases left between them. CDR3 length: 13 residues.

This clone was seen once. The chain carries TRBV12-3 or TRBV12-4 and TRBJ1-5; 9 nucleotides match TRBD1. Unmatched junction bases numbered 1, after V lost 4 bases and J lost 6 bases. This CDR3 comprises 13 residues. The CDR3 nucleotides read TGTGCCAGCAGTTCGGACAGGGGTCAGCCCCAGCATTTT. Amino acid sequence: CASSSDRGQPQHF.

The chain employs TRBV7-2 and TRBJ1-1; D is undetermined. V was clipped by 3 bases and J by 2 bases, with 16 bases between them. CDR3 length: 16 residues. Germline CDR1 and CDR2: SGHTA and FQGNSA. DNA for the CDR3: TGTGCCAGCAGCTTCCGGTCGCGGCAGCCAAACACTGAAGCTTTCTTT. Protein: CASSFRSRQPNTEAFF.

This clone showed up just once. CDR3 sequence reads: CAISDRSGPSTDTQYF. The CDR3 coding sequence is TGTGCCATCAGTGACCGGAGCGGGCCGAGCACAGATACGCAGTATTTT. This rearrangement joins TRBV10-3 to TRBJ2-3; perhaps TRBD2 as D (6 bases). The germline V gene encodes CDR1 ENHRY and CDR2 SYGVKD. Trimming took off 3 bases at V and 0 bases at J, with 13 bases between the two ends. The CDR3 loop spans 16 amino acids.

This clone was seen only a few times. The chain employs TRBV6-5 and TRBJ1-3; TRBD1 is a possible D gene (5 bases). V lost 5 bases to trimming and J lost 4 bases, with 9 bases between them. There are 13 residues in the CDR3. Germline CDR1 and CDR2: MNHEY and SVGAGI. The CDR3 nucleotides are TGTGCCAGCAGTCCGGGGGGAGGAAACACCATATATTTT. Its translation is CASSPGGGNTIYF.

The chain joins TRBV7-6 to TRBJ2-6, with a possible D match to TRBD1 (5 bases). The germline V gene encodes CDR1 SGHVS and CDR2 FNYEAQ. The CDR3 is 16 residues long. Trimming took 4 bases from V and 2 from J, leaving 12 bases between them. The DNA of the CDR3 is TGTGCCAGCAGCTATGGCCCCAGGGCTGGGGCCAACGTCCTGACTTTC. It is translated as CASSYGPRAGANVLTF.

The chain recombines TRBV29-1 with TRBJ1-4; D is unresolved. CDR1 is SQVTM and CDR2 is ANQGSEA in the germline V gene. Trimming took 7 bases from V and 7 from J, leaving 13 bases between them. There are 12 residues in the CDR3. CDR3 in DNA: TGCAGCGCGCTCGGTCGGGGTGAAAAACTGTTTTTT. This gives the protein CSALGRGEKLFF. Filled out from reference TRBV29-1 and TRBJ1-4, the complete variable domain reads SAVISQKPSRDICQRGTSLTIQCQVDSQVTMMFWYRQQPGQSLTLIATANQGSEATYESGFVIDKFPISRPNLTFSTLTVSNMSPEDSSIYLCSALGRGEKLFFGSGTQLSVL.

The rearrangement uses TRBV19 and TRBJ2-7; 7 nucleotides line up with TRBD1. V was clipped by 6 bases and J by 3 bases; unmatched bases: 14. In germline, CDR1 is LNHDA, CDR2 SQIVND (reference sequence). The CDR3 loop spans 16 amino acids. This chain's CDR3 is CASSLEYPGQFYEQYF. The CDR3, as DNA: TGTGCCAGTAGCCTTGAGTATCCGGGACAGTTCTACGAGCAGTACTTC.

DNA of the CDR3: TGTGCCAGCAGCGCCCCAGGGGGCGCGACTGGAAACACCATATATTTT. Encoded protein: CASSAPGGATGNTIYF. The genes are TRBV9 and TRBJ1-3, with 8 positions matching TRBD1. The CDR3 has 16 residues. The germline V gene has CDR1 SGDLS and CDR2 YYNGEE. V was clipped by 3 bases and J by 2 bases; unmatched bases: 7.

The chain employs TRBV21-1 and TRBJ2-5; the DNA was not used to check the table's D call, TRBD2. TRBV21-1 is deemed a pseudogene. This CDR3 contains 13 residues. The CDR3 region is CASSNRKRETQYF. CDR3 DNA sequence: TGTGCCAGCAGCAACCGTAAGCGGGAGACCCAGTACTTC.

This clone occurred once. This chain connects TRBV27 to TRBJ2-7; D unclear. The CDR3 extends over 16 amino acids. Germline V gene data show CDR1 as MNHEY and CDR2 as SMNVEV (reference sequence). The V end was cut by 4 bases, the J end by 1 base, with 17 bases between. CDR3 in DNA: TGTGCCAGCAGTTCGTGGGCAACACCTCAGTCCTACGAGCAGTACTTC. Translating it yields CASSSWATPQSYEQYF.

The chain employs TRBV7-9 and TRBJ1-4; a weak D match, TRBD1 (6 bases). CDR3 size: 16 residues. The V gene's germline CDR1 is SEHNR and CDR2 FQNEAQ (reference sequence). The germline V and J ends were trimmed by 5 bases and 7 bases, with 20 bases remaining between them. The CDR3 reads CASSPPRGGRVEKLFF. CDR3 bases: TGTGCCAGCAGCCCTCCCCGCGGGGGGCGAGTTGAAAAACTGTTTTTT.

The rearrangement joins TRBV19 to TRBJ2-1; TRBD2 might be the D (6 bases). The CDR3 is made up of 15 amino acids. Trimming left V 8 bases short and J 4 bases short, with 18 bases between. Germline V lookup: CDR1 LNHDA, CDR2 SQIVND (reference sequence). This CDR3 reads CASAEVAGQYNEQFF. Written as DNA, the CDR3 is TGTGCCAGTGCCGAAGTGGCGGGGCAATACAATGAGCAGTTCTTC.

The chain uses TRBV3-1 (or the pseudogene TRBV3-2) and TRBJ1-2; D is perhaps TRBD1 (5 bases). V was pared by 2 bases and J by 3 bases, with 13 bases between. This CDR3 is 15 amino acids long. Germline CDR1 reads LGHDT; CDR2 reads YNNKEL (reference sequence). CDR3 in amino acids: CASSQSTKGDYGYTF. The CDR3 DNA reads TGTGCCAGCAGCCAAAGTACAAAAGGGGACTATGGCTACACCTTC.

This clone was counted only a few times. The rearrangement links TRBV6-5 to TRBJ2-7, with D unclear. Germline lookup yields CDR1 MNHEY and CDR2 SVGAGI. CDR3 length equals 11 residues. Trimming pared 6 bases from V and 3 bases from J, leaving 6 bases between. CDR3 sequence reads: CASSMFYEQYV. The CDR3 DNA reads TGTGCCAGCAGCATGTTCTACGAGCAGTACGTC.

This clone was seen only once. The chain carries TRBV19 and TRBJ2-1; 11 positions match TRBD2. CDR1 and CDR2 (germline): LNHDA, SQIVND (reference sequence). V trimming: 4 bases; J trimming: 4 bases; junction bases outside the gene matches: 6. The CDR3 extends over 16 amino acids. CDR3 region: CASSTTGTSGYNEQFF. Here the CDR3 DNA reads TGTGCCAGTAGTACGACCGGGACTAGCGGATACAATGAGCAGTTCTTC.

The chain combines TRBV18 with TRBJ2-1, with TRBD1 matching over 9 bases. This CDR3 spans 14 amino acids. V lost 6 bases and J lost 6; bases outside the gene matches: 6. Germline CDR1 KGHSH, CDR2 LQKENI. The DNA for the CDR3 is TGTGCCAGCTCTCTCCGGGACAGGGTCAATGAGCAGTTCTTC. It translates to CASSLRDRVNEQFF. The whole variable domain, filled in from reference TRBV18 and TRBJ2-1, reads NAGVMQNPRHLVRRRGQEARLRCSPMKGHSHVYWYRQLPEEGLKFMVYLQKENIIDESGMPKERFSAEFPKEGPSILRIQQVVRGDSAAYFCASSLRDRVNEQFFGPGTRLTVL.

The CDR3 DNA is TGTGCCAGCTGCCGAGGACAGATTTTCTACGAGCAGTACTTC. Translating it yields CASCRGQIFYEQYF. This sequence joins TRBV6-2 or TRBV6-3 and TRBJ2-7; D is perhaps TRBD1 (6 bases). The CDR3 has 14 residues. Germline assignment: CDR1 MNHEY and CDR2 SVGEGT. Trimming removed 8 bases from V and 3 bases from J, with 17 bases in between.

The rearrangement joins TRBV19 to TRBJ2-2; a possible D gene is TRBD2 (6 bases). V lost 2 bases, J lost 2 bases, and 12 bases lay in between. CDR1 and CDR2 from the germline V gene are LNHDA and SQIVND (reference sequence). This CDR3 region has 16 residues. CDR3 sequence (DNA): TGTGCCAGTAGTATATGGGCGGGGACTAACACCGGGGAGCTGTTTTTT. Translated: CASSIWAGTNTGELFF. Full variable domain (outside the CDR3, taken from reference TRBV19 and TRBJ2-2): DGGITQSPKYLFRKEGQNVTLSCEQNLNHDAMYWYRQDPGQGLRLIYYSQIVNDFQKGDIAEGYSVSREKKESFPLTVTSAQKNPTAFYLCASSIWAGTNTGELFFGEGSRLTVL.

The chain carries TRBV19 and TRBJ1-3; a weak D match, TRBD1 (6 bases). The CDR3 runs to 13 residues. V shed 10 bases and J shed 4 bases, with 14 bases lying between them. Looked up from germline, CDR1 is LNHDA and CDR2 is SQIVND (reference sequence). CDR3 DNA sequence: TGTGCCACGCGGACAGCGTCAGGAAACACCATATATTTT. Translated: CATRTASGNTIYF.

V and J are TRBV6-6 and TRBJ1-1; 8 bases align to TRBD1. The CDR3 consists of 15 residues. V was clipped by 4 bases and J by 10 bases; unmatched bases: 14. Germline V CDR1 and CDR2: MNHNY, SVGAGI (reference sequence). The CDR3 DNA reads TGTGCCAGCAGTTCCGCAGAAGCAGGGGGCTCGGGAGCTTTCTTT. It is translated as CASSSAEAGGSGAFF.

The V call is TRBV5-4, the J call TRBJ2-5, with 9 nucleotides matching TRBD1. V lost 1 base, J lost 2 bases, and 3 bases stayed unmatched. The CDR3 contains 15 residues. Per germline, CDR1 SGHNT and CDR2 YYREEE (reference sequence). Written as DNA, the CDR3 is TGTGCCAGCAGCTTGCCTGGGACAGGGCAAGAGACCCAGTACTTC. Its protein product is CASSLPGTGQETQYF.

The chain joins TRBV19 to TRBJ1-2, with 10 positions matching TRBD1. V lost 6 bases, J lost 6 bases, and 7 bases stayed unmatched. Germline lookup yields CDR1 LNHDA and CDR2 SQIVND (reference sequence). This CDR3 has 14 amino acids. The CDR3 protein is CASRPTGGLNGYTF. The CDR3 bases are TGTGCCAGTAGGCCGACAGGGGGCCTTAATGGCTACACCTTC.

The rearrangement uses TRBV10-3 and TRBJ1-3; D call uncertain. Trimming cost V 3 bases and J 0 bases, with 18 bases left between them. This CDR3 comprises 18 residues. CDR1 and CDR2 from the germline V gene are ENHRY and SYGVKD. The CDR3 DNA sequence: TGTGCCATCAGTGATTTTTACCGGGGAGGGCACTCTGGAAACACCATATATTTT. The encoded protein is CAISDFYRGGHSGNTIYF.